This section outlines one TCR beta chain sequence together with its context. The data stem from a study of blood T cell repertoires in COVID-19. Background on the study: Both acute and convalescent COVID-19 samples were obtained from the United States, Italy and Spain. Nucleic acid was either cDNA or gDNA, and it came from T cells, B-cell-depleted T cells, or PBMCs.

Per the original data handling: It was from reference gene primer amplification that nucleated cell counts were estimated. Only in-frame clones appear in the TCRdb table, and some are missing; sequencing was by immunoSEQ multiplex PCR. V and J calls and clone size are copied from that table; D and trimming were computed from the DNA. The sample comprises tens of thousands of clones, 80% of which are singletons, and less than 20% rests with the top ten. Germline-derived CDR1 and CDR2 are MNHEY and SMNVEV (reference sequence). The V gene end was trimmed by 6 bases and the J gene end by 8 bases; junction bases not matched to a gene: 10. CDR3 size: 14 residues.

The rearrangement uses TRBV27 and TRBJ2-7, with 10 bases identical to TRBD2. Sequenced sample: peripheral blood. This TCR derives from a human donor in a cohort sampled during active COVID-19. The CDR3 spells CASRAGGSPTKQYF. The CDR3 coding sequence is TGTGCCAGCAGAGCGGGGGGGTCTCCTACGAAGCAGTACTTC.